These T cell receptor beta chains were read from a single sample in a study of identifying expanded T cells in peripheral blood. TCRdb's table, derived via immunoSEQ multiplex PCR, lists solely in-frame clones and lacks some. The repertoire holds about 91,000 clones, with approximately 88% as singletons. Specimen: blood. These receptors all stem from a person aged 18 to 75 in good health. Each CDR3 is given with its conserved first and last residue. A D gene is named only where the DNA matches it firmly. Clone size appears in some rows only: once, few, many, or a class for an expanded clone.

NA,TRBV4-3,TRBJ2-7,TRBD1,CASSQDLGTGAAYEQYF,TGCGCCAGCAGCCAAGATCTGGGGACAGGGGCCGCCTACGAGCAGTACTTC
NA,TRBV30,TRBJ2-5,NA,CAWSVPLGEVETQYF,TGTGCCTGGAGTGTACCTCTGGGGGAAGTTGAGACCCAGTACTTC
NA,TRBV9,TRBJ1-2,NA,CASSVDINYGYTF,TGTGCCAGCAGCGTAGATATAAACTATGGCTACACCTTC
once,TRBV4-2,TRBJ2-1,TRBD2,CASSPLAVTYNEQFF,TGTGCCAGCAGCCCCCTAGCGGTAACCTACAATGAGCAGTTCTTC
few,TRBV5-6,TRBJ2-1,NA,CASSLVSNEQFF,TGTGCCAGCAGCTTGGTTAGTAATGAGCAGTTCTTC
NA,TRBV5-4,TRBJ1-4,NA,CASSPELFF,TGTGCCAGCAGCCCTGAACTGTTTTTT
NA,TRBV6-5,TRBJ2-2,NA,CASTSRGDNTGELFF,TGTGCCAGCACCAGTCGCGGGGATAACACCGGGGAGCTGTTTTTT
NA,TRBV28,TRBJ1-1,NA,CASSPWTEMNTEAFF,TGTGCCAGCAGTCCCTGGACAGAGATGAACACTGAAGCTTTCTTT
NA,TRBV5-5,TRBJ2-7,TRBD1,CASSVRDRVYEQYF,TGTGCCAGCAGCGTCCGGGACAGGGTTTACGAGCAGTACTTC
few,TRBV28,TRBJ2-7,NA,CASSSGPFEQYF,TGTGCCAGCAGCTCAGGACCCTTTGAGCAGTACTTC
NA,TRBV5-6,TRBJ2-5,NA,CASSLTPGPPLETQYF,TGTGCCAGCAGCTTGACCCCCGGGCCTCCCTTGGAGACCCAGTACTTC
NA,TRBV7-9,TRBJ1-6,NA,CASSLEGGAYNSPLHF,TGTGCCAGCAGCTTAGAGGGGGGGGCCTATAATTCACCCCTCCACTTT
NA,TRBV7-2,TRBJ2-2,NA,CASSPGLDTGELFF,TGTGCCAGCAGCCCGGGCCTAGACACCGGGGAGCTGTTTTTT
NA,TRBV9,TRBJ1-4,NA,CASSGASPTNEKLFF,TGTGCCAGCAGCGGGGCTAGCCCAACTAATGAAAAACTGTTTTTT
NA,TRBV6-6,TRBJ2-5,NA,CASSHDSIVRETQYF,TGTGCCAGCAGTCACGACTCAATAGTCCGGGAGACCCAGTACTTC
NA,TRBV18,TRBJ1-1,NA,CASSPLKGNTEAFF,TGTGCCAGCTCACCACTGAAGGGGAACACTGAAGCTTTCTTT
NA,TRBV19,TRBJ1-1,NA,CASSIAPPQGPEAFF,TGTGCCAGTAGTATAGCTCCGCCACAGGGACCTGAAGCTTTCTTT
few,TRBV6-1,TRBJ2-7,NA,CASSENESTEQYF,TGTGCCAGCAGTGAAAACGAATCTACCGAGCAGTACTTC
NA,TRBV4-2,TRBJ1-2,NA,CASSQVPGTYGYTF,TGTGCCAGCAGCCAAGTACCAGGGACCTATGGCTACACCTTC
NA,TRBV7-6,TRBJ1-1,NA,CASSDGGGSARTEAFF,TGTGCCAGCAGCGATGGCGGGGGTTCCGCCCGAACTGAAGCTTTCTTT
NA,TRBV27,TRBJ2-3,TRBD1,CASSSKYRDRVIADYTDTQYF,TGTGCCAGCAGTTCCAAGTACCGGGACAGGGTGATAGCGGACTACACAGATACGCAGTATTTT